This TCR beta chain was sequenced during a study of T cell changes during pregnancy in multiple sclerosis. Generated by immunoSEQ multiplex PCR, the TCRdb table keeps only in-frame clones and is missing some. Of roughly 100,000 clones listed, approximately 90% are singletons. Unmatched junction bases numbered 4, after V lost 3 bases and J lost 7 bases. The CDR3 totals 14 residues. Germline V CDR1 and CDR2: GTSNPN, SVGIG (reference sequence). The specimen comprised peripheral blood, sampled after pregnancy. This chain connects TRBV30 to TRBJ1-6; 9 positions agree with TRBD1. The clonotype comes from a female donor with multiple sclerosis, enrolled in a pregnancy study. CDR3 sequence reads: CAWRQGARNSPLHF. The CDR3 region has the DNA TGTGCCTGGAGACAGGGGGCGCGAAATTCACCCCTCCACTTT.